In its sample, the clone carrying this T cell receptor beta chain was seen once. Its antigen is currently unknown. Germline CDR1 and CDR2: LNHDA and SQIVND (reference sequence). Trimming left V 3 bases short and J 4 bases short, with 17 bases between. The CDR3 length is 16 residues. This entry is derived from a study of immune evolution from preneoplasia to lung adenocarcinoma. Whole-study findings and limits: Top clone frequencies peaked in normal lung, apparently declining through invasive adenocarcinoma.

Sequencing was performed with immunoSEQ multiplex PCR; in TCRdb, only in-frame clones are kept and a portion is missing. The repertoire has under 5,000 clones, 75% to 85% of them found once; the top ten carry less than 7%. The sequence came from an older person with lung adenocarcinoma. The sequencing sample was made of FFPE adjacent normal lung tissue. The V gene is TRBV19, the J gene TRBJ2-3, with unresolved D. In nucleotides, the CDR3 is TGTGCCAGTAGTATCCGCACCCCATTAGTGGCAGATACGCAGTATTTT. Protein product: CASSIRTPLVADTQYF.